This T cell receptor beta chain was documented in a study of T cells in Graves' hyperthyroidism and ophthalmopathy. The investigators amplified TCR beta CDR3 regions from RNA transcripts. An initial round of RT-PCR targeting the TCR CDR3 relied on the HTBI primer set. Using its own MiXCR run on the multiplex PCR reads, TCRdb lists one record per CDR3 protein. The top ten hold around 28% of the sample, which has over 500,000 distinct CDR3 sequences, about 16% seen once. Under 3 months was the duration of disease in ophthalmopathy patients, who also had a Clinical Activity Score of at least 3 and a NOSPECS grade of at least 4. Trimming at V came to 5 bases and at J to 5 bases, leaving 1 base not matched to a gene. From germline, CDR1 is DFQATT and CDR2 SNEGSKA (reference sequence). This CDR3 contains 11 residues. This clonotype was counted ten times or more.

Sequencing used blood. The chain is built from TRBV20-1 and TRBJ2-5; 8 positions match TRBD2. The sequence derives from a woman in her thirties with Graves' ophthalmopathy. The CDR3 loop is CSAERGETQYF. The DNA of the CDR3 is TGCAGTGCTGAGCGGGGGGAGACCCAGTACTTC.